This T cell receptor beta chain was recovered during a study of T cells in Graves' hyperthyroidism and ophthalmopathy (dated by TCRdb to the late 2010s). Regarding the research as a whole: Peripheral blood was collected at initial diagnosis, before any treatment. To identify TCR V-J signatures that set the groups apart, the researchers used a discovery cohort of approximately 98 patients, made up of approximately 43 with Graves' ophthalmopathy and some 60 with stable Graves' hyperthyroidism. Whether ophthalmopathy could be predicted prospectively was tested in an independent validation cohort made up of 18 to 20 hyperthyroidism patients plus 17 patients who later progressed to ophthalmopathy. The approximately 98 discovery patients were randomly divided into training and test sets at a 7:3 ratio. In several Graves' hyperthyroidism patients, the study also compared T-cell repertoires from thyroid tissue with T-cell repertoires from blood. Following sampling, methimazole starting at 30 mg daily was given to hyperthyroidism patients, and high-dose intravenous methylprednisolone was given to ophthalmopathy patients. According to the paper, TCR Vbeta CDR3 sequencing was carried out on over 130 peripheral blood samples, which came from fewer than 50 ophthalmopathy, under 85 hyperthyroidism and about 17 progressor patients. The investigation overall reported the following: A 13 V-J signature model separated ophthalmopathy from stable hyperthyroidism, with around 88% sensitivity and 81.08% specificity in cross-validation and 80%/75% in testing. In validation, the model predicted progression to ophthalmopathy with approximately 69% sensitivity and 72% to 75% specificity, a median of 6.5 months before onset. Sample size was not statistically predetermined, and investigators were not blinded to group allocation. Most expanded thyroid clonotypes (frequency above 0.001) were also found in blood, which suggests that blood repertoires may mirror thyroid immune responses.

A few counts support this clonotype. The clone's antigen remains unknown. Base qualities are not at hand, and no much larger clone is one base apart. Amplification of TCR beta CDR3 regions was carried out from RNA transcripts. A first-round RT-PCR of the TCR CDR3 used the HTBI primer set with the Qiagen OneStep RT-PCR kit. Libraries were constructed in a second round of multiplex PCR, after which size selection and purification were carried out. Sequencing of the libraries was done on an Illumina HiSeq2000 using paired-end 100 bp reads. The authors processed their data as follows. SOAPnuke was used to process the raw data, with reads discarded if the reads contained adapters or uncalled bases, had a mean Phred below 15, or lacked an exact constant-primer or identifier match. High-quality paired reads were merged using COPE v1.2.5, and each unique nucleotide sequence was defined as a clonotype. MiTCR v1.1 was used to align the clonotypes against IMGT TRBV, TRBD and TRBJ reference segments. Analysis was restricted to V-J combinations with a frequency above 0.0001, which covered about 99% of repertoires. A TCS score was defined as the ratio between F50 (clonal expansion) and ExV (chaos), using BLOSUM62-based TCRdist between CDR3 peptides within each V-J. Welch's t-statistics and random forest reduced approximately 520 V-J features to roughly 13, which were used in a naive Bayes classifier (R e1071). The Morisita-Horn index was used to measure how similar the thyroid and blood repertoires were. TCRdb took the public reads, trimmed them with fastp at Q25, ran MiXCR for clone calling and kept in-frame beta chains. Each record represents a unique CDR3 protein, reported with the most common genes and DNA among its rows. The V and J calls follow TCRdb's processing rather than the paper's. The sample data list 750,000 to 950,000 distinct CDR3 sequences, and 38% of these were observed just once. Together, the top ten hold around 10% of the sample.

A patient counted as having stable Graves' hyperthyroidism if no progression to ophthalmopathy occurred over 18 months of follow-up. Hyperthyroidism patients were aged 18 to 65 years and newly diagnosed, with disease duration of less than 2 months. Patients with uncontrolled infections, other autoimmune diseases, pregnancy or lactation were excluded. Diagnoses relied on clinical symptoms, serum thyroxine and TRAb, thyroid ultrasound and orbital computed tomography. PBMCs were isolated from about 9.1 ml of fresh peripheral blood by Ficoll-Paque density gradient centrifugation. Total RNA was extracted using Trizol reagent, and RNA quality was assessed on an Agilent 2100 Bioanalyzer. The clonotype comes from a man between 18 and 29 years old with Graves' hyperthyroidism. The sample consisted of blood.

In nucleotide form, the sequence is TGTGCCAGCAGTATACAGGGTTGGACTGAAGCTTTCTTT. Translated, it reads CASSIQGWTEAFF. This chain joins TRBV6-6 to TRBJ1-1; possibly the D gene is TRBD1, per 6 matching bases. The CDR3 contains 13 residues, cysteine and phenylalanine counted. The kept DNA is CDR3 alone, 39 bases in frame from the first base. CDR1 and CDR2, looked up from the germline V gene (reference sequence), are MNHNY and SVGAGI. V drops 5 bases and J drops 5 bases, leaving 12 bases in between.